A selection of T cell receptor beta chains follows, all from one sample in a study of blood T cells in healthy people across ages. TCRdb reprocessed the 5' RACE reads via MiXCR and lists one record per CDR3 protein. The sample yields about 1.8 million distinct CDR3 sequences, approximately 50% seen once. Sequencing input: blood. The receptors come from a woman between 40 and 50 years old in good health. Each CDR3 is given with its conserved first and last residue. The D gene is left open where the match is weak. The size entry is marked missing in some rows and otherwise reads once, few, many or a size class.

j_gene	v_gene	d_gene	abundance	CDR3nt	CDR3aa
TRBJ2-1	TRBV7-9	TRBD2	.	TGTGCCAGCAGCTTGAAGCGGGGGGCACACAATGAGCAGTTCTTC	CASSLKRGAHNEQFF
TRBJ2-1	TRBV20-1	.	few	TGCAGTGCTCCCTCCCACGATGAGCAGTTCTTC	CSAPSHDEQFF
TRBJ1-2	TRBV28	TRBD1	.	TGTGCCAGCAGTCCTCAACAGGGGGCCTGGGGCTACACCTTC	CASSPQQGAWGYTF
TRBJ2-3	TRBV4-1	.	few	TGCGCCAGCAGCCAAGCCCCAGAGACGATCACAGATACGCAGTATTTT	CASSQAPETITDTQYF
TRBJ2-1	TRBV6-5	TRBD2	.	TGCGCCAGCAGTTACATACAGCGGGGGGGCAATGAGCAGTTCTTC	CASSYIQRGGNEQFF
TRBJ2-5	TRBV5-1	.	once	TGCGCCAGCAGCCGGGGCAGCACGGACGAGCGGTACTTC	CASSRGSTDERYF
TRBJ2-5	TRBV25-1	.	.	TGTGCCAGCAGTCTTCGACGGGGCGGGACGGAGACCCAGTACTTC	CASSLRRGGTETQYF
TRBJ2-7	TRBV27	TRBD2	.	TGTGCCAGCAGCGAGCGGGGGGGCTCTCTCGAGCAGTACTTC	CASSERGGSLEQYF
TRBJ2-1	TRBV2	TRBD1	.	TGTGCCAGCAGTGCGGCCAGGGGGACACTCAATGAGCAGTTCTTC	CASSAARGTLNEQFF
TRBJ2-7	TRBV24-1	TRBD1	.	TGTGCCACCACCGCAGGACAGGGGAACTACGAGCAGTACTTC	CATTAGQGNYEQYF
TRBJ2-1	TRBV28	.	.	TGTGCCAGCTCTTCCCCGGGGCGACCCTACGAGCAGTTCTTC	CASSSPGRPYEQFF
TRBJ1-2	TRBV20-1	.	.	TGCAGTGCCCAGGGACTAGATAACTATGGCTACACCTTC	CSAQGLDNYGYTF
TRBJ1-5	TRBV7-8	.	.	TGTGCCAGCAGCTTAGCAGGCTTCCCCCAGCATTTT	CASSLAGFPQHF
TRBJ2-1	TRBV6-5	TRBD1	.	TGTGCCAGCAGATACGAGGGGGCGCGAAGGAATAATGAGCAGTTCTTC	CASRYEGARRNNEQFF
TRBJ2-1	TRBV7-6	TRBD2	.	TGTGCCAGCAGCATAGGACTAGCGGGGGGGGGTGAGCAGTTCTTC	CASSIGLAGGGEQFF
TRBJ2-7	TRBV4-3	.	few	TGCGCCAGCAGCCTTCGCCTCTTCTCCTACGAGCAGTACTTC	CASSLRLFSYEQYF
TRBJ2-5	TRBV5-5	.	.	TGTGCCAGCAGCCTCTATACGGCCCCTCTAGAGACCCAGTACTTC	CASSLYTAPLETQYF
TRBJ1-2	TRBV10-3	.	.	TGTGCCATCAGTGGGAGCGGGAGAGGAGACTATGGCTACACCTTC	CAISGSGRGDYGYTF
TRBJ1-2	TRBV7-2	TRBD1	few	TGTGCCAGCAGCTTAGACCCGGGACAGGGTTCAATCACCTTC	CASSLDPGQGSITF
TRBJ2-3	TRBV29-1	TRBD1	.	TGCGCAGGGGGCTTATCAGATACGCAGTATTTT	CAGGLSDTQYF
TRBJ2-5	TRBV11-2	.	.	TGTGCCAGCAGCCTACTGCGGAGCTTGGAGACCCAGTACTTC	CASSLLRSLETQYF
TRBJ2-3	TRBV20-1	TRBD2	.	TGCAGTGCTCCCTCCCGGCGGGGGGCAGATACGCAGTATTTT	CSAPSRRGADTQYF
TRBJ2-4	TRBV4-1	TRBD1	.	TGCGCCAGCAGCCAAGTTCAGCTGACAGGGAGTTTTACCGTGAGAGAGCAGTACTTC	CASSQVQLTGSFTVREQYF
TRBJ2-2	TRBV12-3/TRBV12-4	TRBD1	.	TGTGCCAGCAACCCTAGGGCAGGGGGCGGACGAGGGGAGCTGTTTTTT	CASNPRAGGGRGELFF
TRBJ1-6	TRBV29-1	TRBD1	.	TGCAGCGCTCCACTGACCCGACAGGGTTCGTGGGCACCCCTCCACTTT	CSAPLTRQGSWAPLHF
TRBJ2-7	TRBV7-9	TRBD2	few	TGTGCCAGCAGCCCGGGGGGGGCGGTATCCTACGAGCAGTACTTC	CASSPGGAVSYEQYF
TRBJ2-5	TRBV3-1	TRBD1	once	TGTGCCAGCAGCCAAAAAGGGACAGGGCGGGAGACCCAGTACTTC	CASSQKGTGRETQYF
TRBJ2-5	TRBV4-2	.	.	TGTGCCAGCAGCCAAGACCGGGCCGGTGCCAATGAGCAGTACTTC	CASSQDRAGANEQYF
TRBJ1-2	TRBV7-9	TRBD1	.	TGTGCCAGCAGCTTAGGGAACAGACAGGGCACCCATGGCTACACCTTC	CASSLGNRQGTHGYTF
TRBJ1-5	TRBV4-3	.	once	TGCGCCAGCAGCCAAGTGTTGGGGGCCGGTCAGCCCCAGCATTTT	CASSQVLGAGQPQHF
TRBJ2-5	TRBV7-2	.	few	TGTGCCAGCAGCCCAGCTAAGGGGAGATTTCAAGAGACCCAGTACTTC	CASSPAKGRFQETQYF
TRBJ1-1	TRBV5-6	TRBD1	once	TGTGCCAGCAGCTTGGCAGGGGGAGAACAGAGTGAAGCTTTCTTT	CASSLAGGEQSEAFF
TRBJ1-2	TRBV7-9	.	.	TGTGCCAGCAGCTTACATGGGGGACGTGGTGGCTACACCTTC	CASSLHGGRGGYTF
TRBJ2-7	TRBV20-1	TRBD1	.	TGCAGTGCTAGAGATGGCAGGGGGTTCTACGAGCAGTACTTC	CSARDGRGFYEQYF
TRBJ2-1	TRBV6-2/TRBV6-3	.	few	TGTGCCAGCATTGACTCACGGCGTTACAATGAGCAGTTCTTC	CASIDSRRYNEQFF
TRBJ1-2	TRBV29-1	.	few	TGCAGCGTTGCAAAGCGGGGGCAGGCTAACTATGGCTACACCTTC	CSVAKRGQANYGYTF
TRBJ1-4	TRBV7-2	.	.	TGTGCCAGCAGCTTAGCGGCAGTTAATGAAAAACTGTTTTTT	CASSLAAVNEKLFF
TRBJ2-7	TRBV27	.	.	TGTGCCAGTAGAATGGGGGTCCGCTCCTACGAGCAGTACTTC	CASRMGVRSYEQYF
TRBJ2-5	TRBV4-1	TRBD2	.	TGCGCCAGCAGCCAAGTTATAGCGGGGGGGTACCAAGAGACCCAGTACTTC	CASSQVIAGGYQETQYF
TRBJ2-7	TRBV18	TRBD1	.	TGTGCCAGCGCTGCCGGGACAGGGGGCTACGAGCAGTACTTC	CASAAGTGGYEQYF
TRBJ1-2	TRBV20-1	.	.	TGCAGTCCGGACATCTCGGTATTTGGCTACACCTTC	CSPDISVFGYTF
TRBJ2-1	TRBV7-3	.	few	TGTGCCAGCAGCGCCCTCGAGGGGGGGCAAGTAACCTACAATGAGCAGTTCTTC	CASSALEGGQVTYNEQFF
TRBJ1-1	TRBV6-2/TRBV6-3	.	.	TGTGCCAGCAGTGGGAATATTGGACAAATGAACACTGAAGCTTTCTTT	CASSGNIGQMNTEAFF
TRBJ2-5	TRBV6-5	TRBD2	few	TGTGCCAGCAGTTACGCCCGGGGGCTAGCGGGGCCCCAAGAGACCCAGTACTTC	CASSYARGLAGPQETQYF
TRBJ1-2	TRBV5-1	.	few	TGCGCCAGCAGCTCGACTCCACAGGAGTATGGCTACACCTTC	CASSSTPQEYGYTF
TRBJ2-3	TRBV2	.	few	TGTGCCAGCAACTCACCAGGTGGGGCAGAAACAGATACGCAGTATTTT	CASNSPGGAETDTQYF
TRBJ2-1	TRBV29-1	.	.	TGCAGCGTTGTCCCAATAGCTATCGACTACAATGAGCAGTTCTTC	CSVVPIAIDYNEQFF
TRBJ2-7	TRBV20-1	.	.	TGCAGTGCCGCCAAGAATTTAGCCTACGAGCAGTACTTC	CSAAKNLAYEQYF
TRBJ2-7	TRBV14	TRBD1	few	TGTGCCAGCAGCCAACAGGGGGCGAGCTCCTACGAGCAGTACTTC	CASSQQGASSYEQYF
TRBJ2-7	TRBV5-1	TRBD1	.	TGCGCCAGCAGCTCAGGGGACAGGAACTACGAGCAGTACTTC	CASSSGDRNYEQYF
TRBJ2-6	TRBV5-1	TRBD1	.	TGCGCCAGCAGCGCGACTTGGCGACAGGGGGCTGGGGCCAACGTCCTGACTTTC	CASSATWRQGAGANVLTF
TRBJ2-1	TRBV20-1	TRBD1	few	TGCAGTGCCCAGGGACAGTACTCCTACAATGAGCAGTTCTTC	CSAQGQYSYNEQFF
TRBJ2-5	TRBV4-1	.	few	TGCGCCAGCAGCCAAGACCTAACGGGGACCCAGTACTTC	CASSQDLTGTQYF